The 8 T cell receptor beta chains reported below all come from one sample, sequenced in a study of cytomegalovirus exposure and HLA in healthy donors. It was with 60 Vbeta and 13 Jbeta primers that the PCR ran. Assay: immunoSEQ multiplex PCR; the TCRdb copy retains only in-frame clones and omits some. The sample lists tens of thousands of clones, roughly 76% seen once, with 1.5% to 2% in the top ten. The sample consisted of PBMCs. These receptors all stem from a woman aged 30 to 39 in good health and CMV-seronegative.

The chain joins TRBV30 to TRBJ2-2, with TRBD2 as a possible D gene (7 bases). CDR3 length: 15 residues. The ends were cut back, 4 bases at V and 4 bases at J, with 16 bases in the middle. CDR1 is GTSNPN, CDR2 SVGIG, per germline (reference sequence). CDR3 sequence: CAWTGGGRGTGELFF. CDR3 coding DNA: TGTGCCTGGACTGGGGGGGGGCGAGGCACCGGGGAGCTGTTTTTT.

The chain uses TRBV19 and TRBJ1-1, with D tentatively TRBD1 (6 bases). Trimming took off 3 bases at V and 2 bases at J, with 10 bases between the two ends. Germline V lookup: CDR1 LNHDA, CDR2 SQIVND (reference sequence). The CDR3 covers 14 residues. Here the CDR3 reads CASSIGQINTEAFF. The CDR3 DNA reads TGTGCCAGTAGTATCGGACAGATAAACACTGAAGCTTTCTTT.

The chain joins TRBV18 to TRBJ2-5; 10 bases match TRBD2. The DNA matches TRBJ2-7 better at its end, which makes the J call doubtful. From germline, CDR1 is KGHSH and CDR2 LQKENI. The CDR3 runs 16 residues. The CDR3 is CASSPPGSGRVYEQYF. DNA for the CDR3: TGTGCCAGCTCACCACCTGGGAGCGGGAGGGTCTACGAGCAGTACTTC.

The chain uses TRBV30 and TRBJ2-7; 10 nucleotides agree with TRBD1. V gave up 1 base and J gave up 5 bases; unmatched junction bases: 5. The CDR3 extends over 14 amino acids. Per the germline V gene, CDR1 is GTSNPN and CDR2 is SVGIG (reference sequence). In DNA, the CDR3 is TGTGCCTGGAGTGAAGGGACAGGGGTCCACGAGCAGTACTTC. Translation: CAWSEGTGVHEQYF.

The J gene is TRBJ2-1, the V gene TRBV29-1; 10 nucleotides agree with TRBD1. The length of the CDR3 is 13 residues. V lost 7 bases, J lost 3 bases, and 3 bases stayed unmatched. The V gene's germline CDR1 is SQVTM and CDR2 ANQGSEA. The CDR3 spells CSGRTGGYNEQFF. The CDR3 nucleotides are TGCAGCGGAAGGACAGGGGGCTACAATGAGCAGTTCTTC.

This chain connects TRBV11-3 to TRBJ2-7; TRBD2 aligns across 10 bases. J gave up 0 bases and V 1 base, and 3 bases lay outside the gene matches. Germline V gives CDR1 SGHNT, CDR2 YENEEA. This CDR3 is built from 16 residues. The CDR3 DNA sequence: TGTGCCAGCAGCTTAGGGACTAGCGGCAGCTCCTACGAGCAGTACTTC. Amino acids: CASSLGTSGSSYEQYF.

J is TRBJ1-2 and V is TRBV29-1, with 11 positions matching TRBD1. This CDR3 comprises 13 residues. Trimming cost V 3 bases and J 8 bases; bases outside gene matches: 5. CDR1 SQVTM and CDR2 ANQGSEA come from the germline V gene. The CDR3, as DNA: TGCAGCGTTGAGGGACAGGGGGAAAGAGGCTACACCTTC. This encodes CSVEGQGERGYTF.

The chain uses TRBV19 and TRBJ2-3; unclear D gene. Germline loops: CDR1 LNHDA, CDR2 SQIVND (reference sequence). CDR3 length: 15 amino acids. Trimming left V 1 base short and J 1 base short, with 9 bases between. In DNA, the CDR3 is TGTGCCAGTAGTATAGGGAACAGTGGCACAGATACGCAGTATTTT. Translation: CASSIGNSGTDTQYF.